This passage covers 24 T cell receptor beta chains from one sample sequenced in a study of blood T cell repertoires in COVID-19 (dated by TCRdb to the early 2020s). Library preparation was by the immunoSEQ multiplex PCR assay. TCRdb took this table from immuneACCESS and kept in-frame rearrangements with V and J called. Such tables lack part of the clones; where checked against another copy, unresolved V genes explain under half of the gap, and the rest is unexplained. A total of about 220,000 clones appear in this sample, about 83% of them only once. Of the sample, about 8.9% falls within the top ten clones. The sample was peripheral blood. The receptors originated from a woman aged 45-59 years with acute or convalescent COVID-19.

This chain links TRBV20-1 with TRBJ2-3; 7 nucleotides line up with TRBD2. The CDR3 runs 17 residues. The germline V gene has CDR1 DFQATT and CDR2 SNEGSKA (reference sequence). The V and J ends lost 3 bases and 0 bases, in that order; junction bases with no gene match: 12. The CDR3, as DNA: TGCAGTGCTAGTTTCGGTATGAGTAGCGGGAGCACAGATACGCAGTATTTT. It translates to CSASFGMSSGSTDTQYF.

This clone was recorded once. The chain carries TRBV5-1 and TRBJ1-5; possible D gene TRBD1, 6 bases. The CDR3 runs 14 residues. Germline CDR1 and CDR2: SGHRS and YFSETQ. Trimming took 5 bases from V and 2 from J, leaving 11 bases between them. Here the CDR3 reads CASSGGFGNQPQHF. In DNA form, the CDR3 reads TGCGCCAGCAGTGGGGGCTTTGGCAATCAGCCCCAGCATTTT.

The CDR3 loop reads CASSQSEWAAYCSSGANVLTF. CDR3 sequence (DNA): TGCGCCAGCAGTCAATCGGAATGGGCAGCTTATTGTTCCTCTGGGGCCAACGTCCTGACTTTC. The chain has TRBV23-1 and TRBJ2-6; D is uncertain. TRBV23-1 is reported as an ORF; its role is uncertain. V gave up 0 bases and J gave up 0 bases, with 21 bases separating them. The CDR3 is made up of 21 amino acids.

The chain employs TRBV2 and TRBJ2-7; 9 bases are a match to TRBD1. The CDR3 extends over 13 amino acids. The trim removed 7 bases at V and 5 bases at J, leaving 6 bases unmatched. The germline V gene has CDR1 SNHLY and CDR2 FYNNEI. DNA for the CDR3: TGTGCCAGCAATCTGGACAGGGGTCACGAGCAGTACTTC. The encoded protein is CASNLDRGHEQYF.

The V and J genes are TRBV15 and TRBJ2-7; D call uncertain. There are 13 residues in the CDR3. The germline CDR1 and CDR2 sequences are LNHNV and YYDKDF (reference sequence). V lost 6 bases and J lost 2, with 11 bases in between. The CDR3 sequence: CATRLSATYEQYF. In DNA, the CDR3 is TGTGCCACCAGACTCTCCGCCACCTACGAGCAGTACTTC.

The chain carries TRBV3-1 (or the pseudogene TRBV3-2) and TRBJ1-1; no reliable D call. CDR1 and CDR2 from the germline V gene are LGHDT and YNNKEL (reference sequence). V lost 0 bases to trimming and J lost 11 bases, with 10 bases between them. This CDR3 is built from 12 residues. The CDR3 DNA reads TGTGCCAGCAGCCAAGAAGGAGGCAGGGCTTTCTTT. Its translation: CASSQEGGRAFF.

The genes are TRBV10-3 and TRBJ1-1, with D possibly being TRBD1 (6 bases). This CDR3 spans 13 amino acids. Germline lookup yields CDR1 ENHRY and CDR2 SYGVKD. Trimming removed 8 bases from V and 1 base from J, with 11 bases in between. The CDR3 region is CAISNRENTEAFF. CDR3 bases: TGTGCCATCTCCAACAGGGAGAACACTGAAGCTTTCTTT.

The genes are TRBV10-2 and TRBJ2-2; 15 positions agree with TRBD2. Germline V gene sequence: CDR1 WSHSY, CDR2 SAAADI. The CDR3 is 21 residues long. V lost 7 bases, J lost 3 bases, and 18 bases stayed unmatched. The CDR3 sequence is CASTGLKRGLAGGWDTGELFF. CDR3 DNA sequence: TGCGCCAGCACCGGACTGAAGAGAGGACTAGCGGGAGGGTGGGACACCGGGGAGCTGTTTTTT.

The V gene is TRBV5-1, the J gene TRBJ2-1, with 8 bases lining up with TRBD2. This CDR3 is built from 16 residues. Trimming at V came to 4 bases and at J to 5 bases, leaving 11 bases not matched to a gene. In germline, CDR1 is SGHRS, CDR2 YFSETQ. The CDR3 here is CASSGRSGSTDNEQFF. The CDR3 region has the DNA TGCGCCAGCAGCGGTAGGAGCGGGAGTACGGACAATGAGCAGTTCTTC.

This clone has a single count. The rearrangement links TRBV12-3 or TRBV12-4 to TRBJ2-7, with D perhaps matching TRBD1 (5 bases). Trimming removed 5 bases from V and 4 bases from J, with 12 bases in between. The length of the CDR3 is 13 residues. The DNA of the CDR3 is TGTGCCAGCAGTCAGAAACAGGTTTACGAGCAGTACTTC. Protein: CASSQKQVYEQYF.

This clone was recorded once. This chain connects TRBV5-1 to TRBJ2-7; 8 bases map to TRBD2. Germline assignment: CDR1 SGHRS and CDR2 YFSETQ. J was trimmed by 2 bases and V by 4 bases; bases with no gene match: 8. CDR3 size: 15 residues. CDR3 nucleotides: TGCGCCAGCAGCATGTCCGCGGGAGGCCCCTACGAGCAGTACTTC. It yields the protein CASSMSAGGPYEQYF. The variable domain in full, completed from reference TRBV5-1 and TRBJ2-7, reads KAGVTQTPRYLIKTRGQQVTLSCSPISGHRSVSWYQQTPGQGLQFLFEYFSETQRNKGNFPGRFSGRQFSNSRSEMNVSTLELGDSALYLCASSMSAGGPYEQYFGPGTRLTVT.

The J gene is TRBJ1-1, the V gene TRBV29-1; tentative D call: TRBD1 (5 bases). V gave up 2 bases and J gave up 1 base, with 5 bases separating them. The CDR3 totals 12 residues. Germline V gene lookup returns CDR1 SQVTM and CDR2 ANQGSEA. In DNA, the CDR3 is TGCAGCGTTGAAAGGGGGAACACTGAAGCTTTCTTT. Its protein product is CSVERGNTEAFF.

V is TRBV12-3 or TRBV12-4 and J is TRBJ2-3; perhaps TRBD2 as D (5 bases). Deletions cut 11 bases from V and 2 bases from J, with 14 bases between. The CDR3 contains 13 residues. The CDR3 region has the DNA TGTGCCTCTTTAGCGTTTATCACAGATACGCAGTATTTT. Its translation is CASLAFITDTQYF.

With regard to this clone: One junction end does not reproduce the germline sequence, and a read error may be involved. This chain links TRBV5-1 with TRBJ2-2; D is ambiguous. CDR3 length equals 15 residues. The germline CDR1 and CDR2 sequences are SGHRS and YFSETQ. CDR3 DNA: TGCGCCAGCAGCTCGGTGACTCAGAACTCCGGGGAGCTGTTTTTT. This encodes CASSSVTQNSGELFF.

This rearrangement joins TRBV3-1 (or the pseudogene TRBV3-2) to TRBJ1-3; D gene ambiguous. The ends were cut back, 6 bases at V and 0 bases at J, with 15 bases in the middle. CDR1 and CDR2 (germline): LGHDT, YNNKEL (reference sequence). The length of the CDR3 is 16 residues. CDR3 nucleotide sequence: TGTGCCAGCAGGCCTCCGGGAAGGGCCTCTGGAAACACCATATATTTT. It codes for CASRPPGRASGNTIYF.

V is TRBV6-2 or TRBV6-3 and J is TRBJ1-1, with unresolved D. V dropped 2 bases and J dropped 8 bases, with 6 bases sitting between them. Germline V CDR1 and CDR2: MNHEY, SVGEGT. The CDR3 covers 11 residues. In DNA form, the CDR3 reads TGTGCCAGCAGTTACGCGGGGGAAGCTTTCTTT. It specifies CASSYAGEAFF.

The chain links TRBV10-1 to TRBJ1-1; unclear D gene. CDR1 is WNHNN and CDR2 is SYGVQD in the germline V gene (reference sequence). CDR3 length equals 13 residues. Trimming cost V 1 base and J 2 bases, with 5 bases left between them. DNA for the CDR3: TGCGCCAGCAGTGAGTGGCCAAACACTGAAGCTTTCTTT. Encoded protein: CASSEWPNTEAFF.

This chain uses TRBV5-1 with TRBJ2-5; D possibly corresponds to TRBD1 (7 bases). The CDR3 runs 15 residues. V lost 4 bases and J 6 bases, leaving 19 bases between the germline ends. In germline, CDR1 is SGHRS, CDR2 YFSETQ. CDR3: CASSTEGGAGKTQYF. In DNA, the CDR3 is TGCGCCAGCAGCACCGAAGGGGGCGCGGGGAAGACCCAGTACTTC.

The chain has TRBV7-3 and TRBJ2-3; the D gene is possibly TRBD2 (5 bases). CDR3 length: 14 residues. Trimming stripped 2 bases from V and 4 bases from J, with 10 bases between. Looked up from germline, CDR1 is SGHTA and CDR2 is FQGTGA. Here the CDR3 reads CASSLVGVSDTQYF. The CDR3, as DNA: TGTGCCAGCAGCTTAGTGGGAGTCTCAGATACGCAGTATTTT.

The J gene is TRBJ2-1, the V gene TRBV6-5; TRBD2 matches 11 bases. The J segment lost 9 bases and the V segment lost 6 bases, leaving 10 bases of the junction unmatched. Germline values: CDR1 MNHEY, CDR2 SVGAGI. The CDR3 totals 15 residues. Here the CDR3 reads CASREVAGGLSEQFF. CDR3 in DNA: TGTGCCAGCAGGGAGGTAGCGGGAGGGCTCAGTGAGCAGTTCTTC.

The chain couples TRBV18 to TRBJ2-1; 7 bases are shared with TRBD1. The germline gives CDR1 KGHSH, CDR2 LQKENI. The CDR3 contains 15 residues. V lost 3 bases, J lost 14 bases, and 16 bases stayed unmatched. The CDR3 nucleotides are TGTGCCAGCTCACCTCCACAGGGGATGAATCCAAATAAGTTCTTC. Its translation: CASSPPQGMNPNKFF.

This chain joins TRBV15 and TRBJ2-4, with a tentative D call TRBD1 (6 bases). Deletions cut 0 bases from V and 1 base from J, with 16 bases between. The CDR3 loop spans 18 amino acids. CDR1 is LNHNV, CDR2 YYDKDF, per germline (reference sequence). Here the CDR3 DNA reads TGTGCCACCAGCAGAGATAGGACACCCCAGGGGGCCAAAAACATTCAGTACTTC. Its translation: CATSRDRTPQGAKNIQYF.

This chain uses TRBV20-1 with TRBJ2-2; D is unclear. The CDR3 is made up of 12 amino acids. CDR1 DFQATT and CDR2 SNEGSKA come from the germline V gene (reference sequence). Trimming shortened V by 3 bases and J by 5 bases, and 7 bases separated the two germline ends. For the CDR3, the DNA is TGCAGTGCTAGTTCTTTTACCGGGGAGCTGTTTTTT. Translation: CSASSFTGELFF.

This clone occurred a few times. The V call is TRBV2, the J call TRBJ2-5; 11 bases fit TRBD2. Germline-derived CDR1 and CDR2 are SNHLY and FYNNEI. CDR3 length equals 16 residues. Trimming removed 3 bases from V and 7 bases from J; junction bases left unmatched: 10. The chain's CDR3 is CASSDPRLAGRGTQYF. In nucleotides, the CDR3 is TGTGCCAGCAGTGACCCTCGACTAGCGGGAAGAGGGACCCAGTACTTC.